This T cell receptor (beta chain) was found in a study of shared clonotypes between healthy human individuals. Data came from immunoSEQ multiplex PCR; TCRdb stores just in-frame clones and leaves some out. The sample has more than 2 million clones; nearly 97% are singletons. For this clone: Other DNA sequences in this specimen translate into the identical CDR3.

The TCR was taken from a man younger than 30 in good health. Sequencing was carried out using naive CD4+ T cells sorted from blood. Subset denoted: CD45RA+ positively selected.

DNA of the CDR3: TGTGCCAGTGGAACGACAGGAGATACGCAGTATTTT. It is translated as CASGTTGDTQYF. V usage is TRBV19 and J usage is TRBJ2-3, with a tentative D call TRBD1 (6 bases). Germline V lookup: CDR1 LNHDA, CDR2 SQIVND (reference sequence). The CDR3 loop spans 12 amino acids. V was trimmed by 8 bases and J by 5 bases, leaving 11 bases between them.